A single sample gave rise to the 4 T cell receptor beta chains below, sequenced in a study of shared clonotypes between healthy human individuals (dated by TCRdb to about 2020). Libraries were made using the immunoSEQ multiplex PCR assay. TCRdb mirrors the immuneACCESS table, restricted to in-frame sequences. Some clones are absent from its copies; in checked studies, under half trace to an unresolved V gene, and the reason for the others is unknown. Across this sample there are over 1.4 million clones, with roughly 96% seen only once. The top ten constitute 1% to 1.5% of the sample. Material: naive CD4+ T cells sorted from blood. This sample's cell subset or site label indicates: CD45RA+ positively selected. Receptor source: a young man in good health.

The CDR3 DNA is TGCGCCAGCAGCCAAGAGGCCCCCCCAGCGGGAGGGTACGAGCAGTACTTC. This codes for CASSQEAPPAGGYEQYF. The chain joins TRBV4-3 to TRBJ2-7, with 10 bases fitting TRBD2. The CDR3 sequence is 17 residues long. Germline V CDR1 and CDR2: LGHNA, YSLEER. J was trimmed by 4 bases and V by 0 bases; bases with no gene match: 9.

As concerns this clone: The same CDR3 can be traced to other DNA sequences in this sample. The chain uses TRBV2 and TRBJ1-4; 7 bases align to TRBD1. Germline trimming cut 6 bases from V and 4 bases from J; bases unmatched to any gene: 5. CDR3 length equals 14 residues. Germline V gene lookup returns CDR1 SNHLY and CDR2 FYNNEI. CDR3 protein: CASRRDRVNEKLFF. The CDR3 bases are TGTGCCAGCAGGAGGGACAGAGTTAATGAAAAACTGTTTTTT.

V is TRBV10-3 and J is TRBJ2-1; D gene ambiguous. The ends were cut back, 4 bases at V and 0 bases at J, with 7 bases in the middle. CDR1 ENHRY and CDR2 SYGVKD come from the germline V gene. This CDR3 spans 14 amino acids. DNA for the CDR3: TGTGCCATCAGTGGACGCGGCTCCTACAATGAGCAGTTCTTC. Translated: CAISGRGSYNEQFF.

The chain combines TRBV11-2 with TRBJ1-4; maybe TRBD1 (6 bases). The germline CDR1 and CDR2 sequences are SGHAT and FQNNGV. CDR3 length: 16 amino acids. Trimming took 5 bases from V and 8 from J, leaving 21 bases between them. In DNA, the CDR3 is TGTGCCAGCAGCCCTCTGGGGGCAGGGAGAGAGGAAAAACTGTTTTTT. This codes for CASSPLGAGREEKLFF.